This entry concerns a single T cell receptor (beta chain). Antigen specificity is unknown. Study-level findings and limits: The larger-cohort validation was restricted to a single TCR beta V-J rearrangement rather than whole repertoires. Tumor memory CD4+ T cell TCR gene usage was found to cluster with blood and lymph node memory CD4+ cells and with lymph node naive CD4+ cells.

Germline-derived CDR1 and CDR2 are SGHTA and FQGNSA. The CDR3 is 14 residues long. Trimming cost V 2 bases and J 0 bases, with 7 bases left between them. Treg sorting used a CD4+CD25+CD127-/low gate. Constant-region reverse primers amplified full-length variable regions, followed by semi-nested Nested Universal Primer A PCR. TCRdb reanalysed the 5' RACE reads using MiXCR and keeps one entry per CDR3 protein. Counted here are approximately 50,000 distinct CDR3 sequences, more than 25% occurring once; the ten biggest clones make up under 2.5%. Sequencing was done on a sample of tumor-infiltrating Tregs sorted from the breast tumor. This receptor was taken from a female donor with breast cancer. The gene calls are TRBV7-2 and TRBJ1-1; D gene uncertain. CDR3 sequence: CASSLISLNTEAFF. CDR3 in DNA: TGTGCCAGCAGCTTAATTAGTTTGAACACTGAAGCTTTCTTT.